Listed below are T cell receptor beta chains from one sample, sequenced in a study of T cells in Graves' hyperthyroidism and ophthalmopathy. MiXCR, run by TCRdb on the multiplex PCR reads, gives a single entry per CDR3 protein. This sample has approximately 220,000 distinct CDR3 sequences, with 15% to 20% found just once. Sequenced input: blood. Receptors originate from a man in his forties with Graves' hyperthyroidism. Both conserved end residues are part of each CDR3. Fields, in order: clone size, V gene, J gene, D gene, CDR3 protein, CDR3 DNA. D genes are given only for firm matches. The size field is filled for only some rows; it gives once, few, many or a size class.

size: .; V: TRBV28; J: TRBJ2-4; D: .; CDR3: CASISQGNDEAFFGQGKNIQYF; DNA: .
size: few; V: TRBV12-3/TRBV12-4; J: TRBJ2-1; D: .; CDR3: CASSLVTNGISSYNEQFF; DNA: TGTGCCAGCAGTTTAGTGACTAACGGGATTAGCTCCTACAATGAGCAGTTCTTC
size: many; V: TRBV14; J: TRBJ1-1; D: TRBD1; CDR3: CASSFRQGEAPGTEAFF; DNA: TGTGCCAGCAGCTTCCGACAGGGGGAGGCCCCGGGCACTGAAGCTTTCTTT
size: .; V: TRBV7-2; J: TRBJ1-2; D: .; CDR3: CASSPSWTDYGYTF; DNA: TGTGCCAGCAGCCCGAGCTGGACAGACTATGGCTACACCTTC
size: few; V: TRBV6-1; J: TRBJ2-5; D: .; CDR3: CASRSGTERETQYF; DNA: TGTGCCAGCAGGTCCGGGACCGAGAGGGAGACCCAGTACTTC
size: .; V: TRBV7-3; J: TRBJ1-1; D: .; CDR3: CASSPATVNTEAFF; DNA: TGTGCCAGCAGCCCGGCAACAGTGAACACTGAAGCTTTCTTT
size: many; V: TRBV2; J: TRBJ2-1; D: .; CDR3: CASMGNEQFF; DNA: TGTGCCAGCATGGGGAATGAGCAGTTCTTC
size: few; V: TRBV19; J: TRBJ2-7; D: .; CDR3: CASSITPGLAYEQYF; DNA: TGTGCCAGTAGTATTACTCCGGGACTTGCCTACGAGCAGTACTTC
size: .; V: TRBV28; J: TRBJ1-3; D: .; CDR3: CASSLTQGRRSGNTIYF; DNA: TGTGCCAGCAGTTTGACCCAGGGACGGCGCTCTGGAAACACCATATATTTT
size: many; V: TRBV20-1; J: TRBJ2-7; D: .; CDR3: CSAVDRRGSYEQYF; DNA: TGCAGTGCTGTCGACAGGAGGGGTTCCTACGAGCAGTACTTC
size: few; V: TRBV10-1; J: TRBJ1-6; D: .; CDR3: CASSDLQGSPLHF; DNA: TGCGCCAGCAGTGACTTACAGGGATCACCCCTCCACTTT
size: many; V: TRBV20-1; J: TRBJ1-2; D: .; CDR3: CSAGRSRGYGYTF; DNA: TGCAGTGCTGGACGAAGCAGGGGCTATGGCTACACCTTC
size: .; V: TRBV11-2; J: TRBJ1-2; D: .; CDR3: CASSLALRGDYGYTF; DNA: TGTGCCAGCAGCTTAGCTCTCAGGGGCGATTATGGCTACACCTTC
size: many; V: TRBV7-2; J: TRBJ1-2; D: .; CDR3: CASSLSSGYGYTF; DNA: TGTGCCAGCAGCTTATCGTCTGGCTATGGCTACACCTTC
size: many; V: TRBV20-1; J: TRBJ1-1; D: .; CDR3: CSATSQGTLGWAFF; DNA: TGCAGTGCTACCTCCCAGGGGACACTGGGTTGGGCTTTCTTT
size: few; V: TRBV20-1; J: TRBJ1-1; D: .; CDR3: CSAHLGDTEAFF; DNA: TGCAGTGCGCACCTCGGGGACACTGAAGCTTTCTTT
size: many; V: TRBV12-3/TRBV12-4; J: TRBJ1-2; D: .; CDR3: CASRLRDVLGYTF; DNA: TGTGCCAGCAGGTTACGGGACGTACTGGGCTACACCTTC
size: few; V: TRBV5-1; J: TRBJ1-1; D: .; CDR3: CASSQDSSPTEAFF; DNA: TGCGCCAGCAGTCAGGACAGTTCGCCTACTGAAGCTTTCTTT
size: many; V: TRBV28; J: TRBJ1-1; D: .; CDR3: CASSSVQGRTEAFF; DNA: TGTGCCAGCAGTTCGGTGCAGGGGAGGACTGAAGCTTTCTTT
size: many; V: TRBV12-3/TRBV12-4; J: TRBJ1-1; D: .; CDR3: CASSFTSGTEAFF; DNA: TGTGCCAGCAGTTTCACCAGCGGGACTGAAGCTTTCTTT
size: .; V: TRBV7-2; J: TRBJ2-5; D: .; CDR3: CASSLMFDFETQYF; DNA: TGTGCCAGCAGCTTAATGTTTGACTTCGAGACCCAGTACTTC
size: .; V: TRBV6-2/TRBV6-3; J: TRBJ2-1; D: .; CDR3: CASTDRDRALGGQFF; DNA: TGTGCCAGCACCGATCGGGACCGCGCCCTCGGGGGGCAGTTCTTC
size: many; V: TRBV28; J: TRBJ1-2; D: .; CDR3: CATERGGGYGYTF; DNA: TGTGCCACCGAACGTGGGGGTGGGTATGGCTACACCTTC
size: .; V: TRBV4-2; J: TRBJ2-6; D: .; CDR3: CASSPAGHLYSGANVLTF; DNA: TGTGCCAGCAGCCCGGCGGGACACTTATACTCTGGGGCCAACGTCCTGACTTTC
size: .; V: TRBV15; J: TRBJ2-1; D: TRBD1; CDR3: CATSRRQGGNEQFF; DNA: TGTGCCACCAGCAGAAGACAGGGTGGCAATGAGCAGTTCTTC
size: many; V: TRBV5-6; J: TRBJ2-7; D: .; CDR3: CASRPGLFYEQYF; DNA: TGTGCCAGCAGACCAGGATTGTTCTACGAGCAGTACTTC
size: .; V: TRBV30; J: TRBJ2-1; D: .; CDR3: CAWRGRLSYNEQFF; DNA: TGTGCCTGGAGGGGTAGGCTGTCCTACAATGAGCAGTTCTTC
size: .; V: TRBV7-2; J: TRBJ2-3; D: TRBD2; CDR3: CASSLPKGRGALTRSDTQYF; DNA: TGTGCCAGCAGCCTCCCAAAGGGGCGGGGGGCCCTAACCAGGTCAGATACGCAGTATTTT
size: many; V: TRBV2; J: TRBJ2-7; D: TRBD1; CDR3: CASSGDRASYEQYF; DNA: TGTGCCAGCAGCGGGGACAGGGCATCCTACGAGCAGTACTTC
size: .; V: TRBV5-1; J: TRBJ1-2; D: .; CDR3: CASSTDPTGGYTF; DNA: TGCGCCAGCAGCACGGACCCTACTGGTGGCTACACCTTC
size: .; V: TRBV6-1; J: TRBJ2-3; D: TRBD1; CDR3: CASSAGAGGLDTQYF; DNA: TGTGCCAGCAGTGCAGGGGCAGGGGGCTTAGATACGCAGTATTTT
size: many; V: TRBV30; J: TRBJ2-1; D: TRBD2; CDR3: CAWSVDGGGASNEQFF; DNA: TGTGCCTGGAGTGTAGATGGCGGGGGGGCCTCTAATGAGCAGTTCTTC